This T cell receptor (beta chain) originates from a study of T cells in Graves' hyperthyroidism and ophthalmopathy. Whole-study results and caveats: A median about 6.5 months before onset, the model predicted ophthalmopathy. In the blood, most expanded thyroid clonotypes above 0.001 appeared as well.

The sample holds a few counts of this clonotype. Its antigen is not identified. The investigators amplified TCR beta CDR3 regions from RNA transcripts. A set of HTBI primers served as the primers for a first-round RT-PCR of the TCR CDR3. TCRdb itself ran the multiplex PCR reads through MiXCR, one entry per CDR3 protein. The sample lists roughly 400,000 distinct CDR3 sequences; about 14% were seen once. Researchers barred patients who had uncontrolled infection, other autoimmune disease, pregnancy or lactation. The V gene end was trimmed by 2 bases and the J gene end by 8 bases; junction bases not matched to a gene: 12. Germline lookup yields CDR1 KGHDR and CDR2 SFDVKD. The CDR3 spans 17 residues.

The TCR comes from a man aged 50 or older with Graves' ophthalmopathy. This chain uses TRBV24-1 with TRBJ2-7, with TRBD2 matching 12 bases. The source material was blood. CDR3 in DNA: TGTGCCACCAGTGATTCCCGGACTAGCGGGGTTACCAATCAGCAGTACTTC. This sequence encodes CATSDSRTSGVTNQQYF.